Listed here are 23 T cell receptor beta chains from one sample, sequenced in a study of T cell clones after liver transplantation. Produced via immunoSEQ multiplex PCR; TCRdb's table is partial and in-frame only. The sample contains about 6,200 clones, 80% of which appear only once. The material sequenced was CD8+ T cells from blood, taken almost 47 months after liver transplant. These receptors were collected from a human patient who received a liver transplant. Part of the T cell pool may stem from the graft donor.

The chain employs TRBV28 and TRBJ2-3; D is uncertain. There are 12 residues in the CDR3. The V end lost 2 bases, the J end lost 2 bases, and 2 bases lay between the germline ends. Germline CDR1 MDHEN, CDR2 SYDVKM. The CDR3 DNA reads as TGTGCCAGCAGTTTACCCACAGATACGCAGTATTTT. It is translated as CASSLPTDTQYF.

V and J are TRBV27 and TRBJ2-1; 12 bases match TRBD2. Germline V gene lookup returns CDR1 MNHEY and CDR2 SMNVEV (reference sequence). Losses at the gene ends were 2 bases for V and 11 bases for J; bases not matched to a gene: 7. The CDR3 sequence is 15 residues long. Here the CDR3 DNA reads TGTGCCAGCAGTTTAGGGCTAGCGGGAGGGCCAAAGCAGTTCTTC. As protein: CASSLGLAGGPKQFF.

The chain has TRBV5-6 and TRBJ2-7; D not certain. V shed 2 bases and J shed 6 bases, with 15 bases lying between them. Per germline, CDR1 SGHDT and CDR2 YYEEEE. The CDR3 has 14 residues. In nucleotides, the CDR3 is TGTGCCAGCAGCTTTAAGGATTTCTTTGGCGAGCAGTACTTC. Translation gives CASSFKDFFGEQYF.

Worth noting for this clone: Other DNA sequences within the sample encode an identical CDR3. V and J are TRBV5-4 and TRBJ1-1; tentative D call: TRBD1 (6 bases). Per the germline V gene, CDR1 is SGHNT and CDR2 is YYREEE (reference sequence). This CDR3 has 12 residues. V gave up 5 bases and J gave up 14 bases, with 19 bases separating them. The chain's CDR3 is CASSFLRGAAFF. CDR3 nucleotides: TGTGCCAGCAGTTTCCTCAGGGGTGCGGCCTTCTTT.

Here the CDR3 reads CASSIVQGAVQPQHF. The CDR3 DNA reads as TGTGCCAGTAGTATTGTTCAGGGGGCGGTACAGCCCCAGCATTTT. V is TRBV19 and J is TRBJ1-5, with 8 bases that match TRBD1. Germline lookup yields CDR1 LNHDA and CDR2 SQIVND (reference sequence). V lost 3 bases to trimming and J lost 7 bases; unmatched junction nucleotides: 8. The CDR3 is made up of 15 amino acids.

The rearrangement joins TRBV19 to TRBJ2-7; TRBD1 matches 8 bases. Germline V lookup: CDR1 LNHDA, CDR2 SQIVND (reference sequence). This CDR3 spans 12 amino acids. The V and J ends lost 8 bases and 3 bases, in that order; junction bases with no gene match: 3. DNA of the CDR3: TGTGCCAGTGGGACAGGAGACTACGAGCAGTACTTC. Translation gives CASGTGDYEQYF.

The J gene is TRBJ1-3, the V gene TRBV27; tentative D call: TRBD1 (5 bases). Germline-derived CDR1 and CDR2 are MNHEY and SMNVEV (reference sequence). The V and J ends lost 1 base and 4 bases respectively, with 11 bases between them. This CDR3 comprises 15 residues. The CDR3 region is CASSLWGPGGNTIYF. The CDR3 DNA is TGTGCCAGCAGTTTATGGGGACCCGGCGGAAACACCATATATTTT.

The chain recombines TRBV30 with TRBJ2-6, with TRBD1 identical over 10 bases. Germline V lookup: CDR1 GTSNPN, CDR2 SVGIG (reference sequence). V dropped 5 bases and J dropped 1; count of bases not matched to a gene: 5. The CDR3 extends over 16 amino acids. In DNA form, the CDR3 reads TGTGCCTGGGCTGACAGGGGGCGATCTGGGGCCAACGTCCTGACTTTC. Its protein product is CAWADRGRSGANVLTF.

The chain recombines TRBV5-4 with TRBJ2-2, with D possibly being TRBD1 or TRBD2 (5 bases each). V lost 1 base and J lost 7, with 14 bases in between. The CDR3 consists of 15 residues. In germline, CDR1 is SGHNT, CDR2 YYREEE (reference sequence). In DNA, the CDR3 is TGTGCCAGCAGCTTGCGATATGGGGGAGTCGGGGAGCTGTTTTTT. The encoded protein is CASSLRYGGVGELFF.

This chain connects TRBV7-9 to TRBJ1-5, with TRBD1 as a possible D gene (6 bases). Germline assignment: CDR1 SEHNR and CDR2 FQNEAQ (reference sequence). Trimming pared 5 bases from V and 10 bases from J, leaving 18 bases between. This CDR3 region has 14 residues. CDR3 nucleotide sequence: TGTGCCAGCAGCCACCAAGGACAGCCGGGACCCCAGCATTTT. It is translated as CASSHQGQPGPQHF.

This rearrangement joins TRBV28 to TRBJ1-5, with 8 bases aligning to TRBD1. Losses at the gene ends were 5 bases for V and 5 bases for J; bases not matched to a gene: 5. Germline V gene sequence: CDR1 MDHEN, CDR2 SYDVKM. This CDR3 comprises 14 residues. The CDR3 DNA reads as TGTGCCAGCAGTCCTAGGACAGGGTATCAGCCCCAGCATTTT. This codes for CASSPRTGYQPQHF.

This chain links TRBV7-9 with TRBJ2-1; either TRBD1 or TRBD2 may fit D (5 bases each). The CDR3 runs to 18 residues. The germline gives CDR1 SEHNR, CDR2 FQNEAQ (reference sequence). Trimming left V 5 bases short and J 2 bases short, with 22 bases between. CDR3 sequence (DNA): TGTGCCAGCAGCATCACTCAGGGAGCCGACGACACCTACAATGAGCAGTTCTTC. Encoded protein: CASSITQGADDTYNEQFF.

V and J are TRBV6-1 and TRBJ2-7; TRBD2 is a possible D gene (6 bases). The ends were cut back, 3 bases at V and 2 bases at J, with 8 bases in the middle. Germline V CDR1 and CDR2: MNHNS, SASEGT. The CDR3 contains 13 residues. For the CDR3, the DNA is TGTGCCAGCAGTGAGGGACTTGCCTACGAGCAGTACTTC. Amino acid sequence: CASSEGLAYEQYF.

The V call is TRBV30, the J call TRBJ2-1; tentatively, D is TRBD2 (6 bases). This CDR3 is 14 amino acids long. Trimming removed 0 bases from V and 5 bases from J, with 11 bases in between. Per germline, CDR1 GTSNPN and CDR2 SVGIG (reference sequence). The CDR3 DNA reads as TGTGCCTGGAGTGTGTGGGGGGATCACAATGAGCAGTTCTTC. Protein: CAWSVWGDHNEQFF.

This chain connects TRBV27 to TRBJ2-3; perhaps TRBD2 as D (5 bases). From germline, CDR1 is MNHEY and CDR2 SMNVEV (reference sequence). V gave up 0 bases and J gave up 4 bases, with 8 bases separating them. The CDR3 runs 14 residues. CDR3 nucleotide sequence: TGTGCCAGCAGTTTATCACTAGACCCAGATACGCAGTATTTT. This sequence encodes CASSLSLDPDTQYF.

The chain uses TRBV19 and TRBJ1-1; maybe TRBD1 (6 bases). The germline V and J ends were trimmed by 7 bases and 1 base, with 10 bases remaining between them. The CDR3 loop spans 13 amino acids. Germline V gene sequence: CDR1 LNHDA, CDR2 SQIVND (reference sequence). Written as DNA, the CDR3 is TGTGCCAGTAAGGGGGTCGAGAACACTGAAGCTTTCTTT. Translated, it gives CASKGVENTEAFF.

The chain joins TRBV5-1 to TRBJ2-7; D is ambiguous. Trimming took 4 bases from V and 2 from J, leaving 16 bases between them. From germline, CDR1 is SGHRS and CDR2 YFSETQ. The CDR3 length is 15 residues. Here the CDR3 reads CASSPTGDITYEQYF. As DNA, the CDR3 is TGCGCCAGCAGCCCCACTGGTGACATAACCTACGAGCAGTACTTC. Using reference TRBV5-1 and TRBJ2-7 for the parts outside the CDR3, the full variable domain is KAGVTQTPRYLIKTRGQQVTLSCSPISGHRSVSWYQQTPGQGLQFLFEYFSETQRNKGNFPGRFSGRQFSNSRSEMNVSTLELGDSALYLCASSPTGDITYEQYFGPGTRLTVT.

The chain has TRBV6-5 and TRBJ2-1, with D possibly matching TRBD2 (6 bases). V was pared by 2 bases and J by 14 bases, with 16 bases between. Germline V gives CDR1 MNHEY, CDR2 SVGAGI. This CDR3 has 13 amino acids. The CDR3 sequence is CASSYRSASDEFF. Written as DNA, the CDR3 is TGTGCCAGCAGTTACAGGTCGGCTAGCGACGAGTTCTTC.

The chain couples TRBV2 to TRBJ2-1; no definite D call. V was clipped by 8 bases and J by 2 bases, with 10 bases between them. The CDR3 contains 13 residues. Germline CDR1 is SNHLY and CDR2 is FYNNEI. DNA of the CDR3: TGTGCCAGCCGACCCCGGGCCTACAATGAGCAGTTCTTC. Protein: CASRPRAYNEQFF.

This clone was detected a few times. The chain links TRBV19 to TRBJ2-7; possibly TRBD1 for D (6 bases). V was pared by 5 bases and J by 6 bases, with 17 bases between. There are 14 residues in the CDR3. Germline values: CDR1 LNHDA, CDR2 SQIVND (reference sequence). Here the CDR3 DNA reads TGTGCCAGTAGTTCCTCCGGGACATCCCCCGAGCAGTACTTC. Translated: CASSSSGTSPEQYF. The full variable domain, completed using reference TRBV19 and TRBJ2-7, is DGGITQSPKYLFRKEGQNVTLSCEQNLNHDAMYWYRQDPGQGLRLIYYSQIVNDFQKGDIAEGYSVSREKKESFPLTVTSAQKNPTAFYLCASSSSGTSPEQYFGPGTRLTVT.

This rearrangement joins TRBV27 to TRBJ1-2; possibly TRBD1 for D (5 bases). From germline, CDR1 is MNHEY and CDR2 SMNVEV (reference sequence). This CDR3 comprises 13 residues. V shed 1 base and J shed 2 bases, with 5 bases lying between them. CDR3 protein: CASSLWGNYGYTF. The DNA of the CDR3 is TGTGCCAGCAGTTTATGGGGCAACTATGGCTACACCTTC.

The chain combines TRBV30 with TRBJ1-1, with D hard to call. The CDR3 has 16 amino acids. The germline gives CDR1 GTSNPN, CDR2 SVGIG (reference sequence). V was clipped by 2 bases and J by 0 bases, with 16 bases between them. The CDR3 loop is CAWSRGMDSMNTEAFF. In nucleotides, the CDR3 is TGTGCCTGGAGTAGAGGGATGGATTCCATGAACACTGAAGCTTTCTTT.

This clone was counted between two and nine times. The chain uses TRBV11-2 and TRBJ2-7; the D gene is possibly TRBD1 (5 bases). Trimming took off 1 base at V and 2 bases at J, with 15 bases between the two ends. CDR3 length: 16 residues. Germline V gives CDR1 SGHAT, CDR2 FQNNGV. The CDR3: CASSLGPGLGPYEQYF. The CDR3 coding sequence is TGTGCCAGCAGCTTAGGTCCTGGCTTGGGGCCCTACGAGCAGTACTTC. Based on the CDR3 plus reference TRBV11-2 and TRBJ2-7, the full variable domain is EAGVAQSPRYKIIEKRQSVAFWCNPISGHATLYWYQQILGQGPKLLIQFQNNGVVDDSQLPKDRFSAERLKGVDSTLKIQPAKLEDSAVYLCASSLGPGLGPYEQYFGPGTRLTVT.